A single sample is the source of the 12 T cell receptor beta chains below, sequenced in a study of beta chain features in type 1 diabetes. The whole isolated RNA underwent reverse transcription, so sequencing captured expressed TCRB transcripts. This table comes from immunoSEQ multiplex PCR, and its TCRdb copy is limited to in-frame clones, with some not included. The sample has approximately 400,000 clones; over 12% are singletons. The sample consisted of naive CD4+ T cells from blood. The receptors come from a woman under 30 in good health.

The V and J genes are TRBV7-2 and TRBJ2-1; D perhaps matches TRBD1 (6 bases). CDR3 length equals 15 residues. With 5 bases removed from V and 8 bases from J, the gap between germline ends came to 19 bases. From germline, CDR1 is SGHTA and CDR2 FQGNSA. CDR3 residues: CASSLYRDNSHEQFF. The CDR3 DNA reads TGTGCCAGCAGCCTGTACCGGGACAACTCCCATGAGCAGTTCTTC. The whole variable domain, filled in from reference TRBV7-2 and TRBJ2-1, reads GAGVSQSPSNKVTEKGKDVELRCDPISGHTALYWYRQSLGQGLEFLIYFQGNSAPDKSGLPSDRFSAERTGGSVSTLTIQRTQQEDSAVYLCASSLYRDNSHEQFFGPGTRLTVL.

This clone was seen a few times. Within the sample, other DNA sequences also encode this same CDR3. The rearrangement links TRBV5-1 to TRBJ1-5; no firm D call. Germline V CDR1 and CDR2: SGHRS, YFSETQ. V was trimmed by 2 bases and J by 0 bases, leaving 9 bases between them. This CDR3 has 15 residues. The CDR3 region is CASSLGDYSNQPQHF. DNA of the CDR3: TGCGCCAGCAGCTTAGGAGATTATAGCAATCAGCCCCAGCATTTT. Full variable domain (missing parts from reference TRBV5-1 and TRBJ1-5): KAGVTQTPRYLIKTRGQQVTLSCSPISGHRSVSWYQQTPGQGLQFLFEYFSETQRNKGNFPGRFSGRQFSNSRSEMNVSTLELGDSALYLCASSLGDYSNQPQHFGDGTRLSIL.

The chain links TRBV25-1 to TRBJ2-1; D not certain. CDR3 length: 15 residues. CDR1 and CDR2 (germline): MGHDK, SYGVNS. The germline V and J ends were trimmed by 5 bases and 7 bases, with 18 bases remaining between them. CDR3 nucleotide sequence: TGTGCCAGCAGTCATCCTAATCCTGGAGTAAATGAGCAGTTCTTC. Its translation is CASSHPNPGVNEQFF.

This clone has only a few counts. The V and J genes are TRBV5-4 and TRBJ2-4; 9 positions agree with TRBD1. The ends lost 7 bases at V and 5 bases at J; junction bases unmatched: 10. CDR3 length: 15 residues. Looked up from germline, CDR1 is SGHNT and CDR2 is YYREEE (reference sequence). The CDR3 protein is CASRVDRGNENIQYF. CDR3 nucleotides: TGTGCCAGCCGGGTGGACAGGGGTAATGAAAACATTCAGTACTTC.

CDR3 region: CATSRDLGVPNYNEQFF. As DNA, the CDR3 is TGTGCCACCAGCAGAGATCTAGGGGTGCCTAACTACAATGAGCAGTTCTTC. This rearrangement joins TRBV15 to TRBJ2-1, with D possibly matching TRBD1 (5 bases). Germline V gives CDR1 LNHNV, CDR2 YYDKDF (reference sequence). CDR3 size: 17 residues. V was shortened by 0 bases and J by 3 bases, with 15 bases between the two germline ends.

CDR3 nucleotides: TGTGCCAGCACCCGGCAGGGGAACGAGCAGTACTTC. Translated: CASTRQGNEQYF. The chain has TRBV6-5 and TRBJ2-7, with a possible D match to TRBD1 (6 bases). Germline V gene lookup returns CDR1 MNHEY and CDR2 SVGAGI. Trimming removed 7 bases at V and 5 bases at J, with 12 bases between. This CDR3 is built from 12 residues.

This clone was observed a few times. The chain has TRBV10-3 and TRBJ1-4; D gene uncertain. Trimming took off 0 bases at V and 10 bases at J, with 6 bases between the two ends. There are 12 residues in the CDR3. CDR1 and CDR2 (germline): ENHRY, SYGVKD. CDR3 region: CAISESRGKLFF. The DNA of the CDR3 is TGTGCCATCAGTGAGTCAAGAGGAAAACTGTTTTTT.

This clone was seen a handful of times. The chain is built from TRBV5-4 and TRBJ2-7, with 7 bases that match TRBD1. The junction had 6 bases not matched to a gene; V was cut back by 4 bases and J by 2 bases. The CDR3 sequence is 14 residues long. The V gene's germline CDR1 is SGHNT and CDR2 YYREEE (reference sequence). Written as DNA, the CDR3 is TGTGCCAGCAGCCCCCCGGGACAGCCCTACGAGCAGTACTTC. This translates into CASSPPGQPYEQYF.

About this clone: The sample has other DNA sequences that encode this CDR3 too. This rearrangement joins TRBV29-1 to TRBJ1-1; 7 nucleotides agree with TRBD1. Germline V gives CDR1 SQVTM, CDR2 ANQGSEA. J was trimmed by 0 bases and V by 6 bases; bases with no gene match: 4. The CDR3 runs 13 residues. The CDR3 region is CSVEGQMNTEAFF. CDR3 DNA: TGCAGCGTCGAGGGACAGATGAACACTGAAGCTTTCTTT.

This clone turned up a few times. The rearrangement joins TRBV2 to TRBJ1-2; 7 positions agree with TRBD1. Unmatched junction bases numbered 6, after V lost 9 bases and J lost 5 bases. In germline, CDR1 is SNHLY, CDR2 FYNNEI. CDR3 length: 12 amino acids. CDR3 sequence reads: CARDPGGYGYTF. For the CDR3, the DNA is TGTGCCAGAGATCCAGGGGGGTATGGCTACACCTTC.

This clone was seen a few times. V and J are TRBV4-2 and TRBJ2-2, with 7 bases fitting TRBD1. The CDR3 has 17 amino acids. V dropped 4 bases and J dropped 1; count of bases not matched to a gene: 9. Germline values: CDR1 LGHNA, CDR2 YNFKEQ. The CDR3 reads CASSLKQGQKNTGELFF. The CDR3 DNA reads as TGTGCCAGCAGCCTTAAACAGGGACAGAAGAACACCGGGGAGCTGTTTTTT.

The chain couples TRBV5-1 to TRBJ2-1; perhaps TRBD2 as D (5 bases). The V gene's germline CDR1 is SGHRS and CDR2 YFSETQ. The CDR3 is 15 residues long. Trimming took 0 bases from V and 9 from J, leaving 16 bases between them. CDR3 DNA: TGCGCCAGCAGCTTGGCGACCGGGGTGTCGGGTGAGCAGTTCTTC. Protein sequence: CASSLATGVSGEQFF. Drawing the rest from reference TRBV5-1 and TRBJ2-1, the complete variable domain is KAGVTQTPRYLIKTRGQQVTLSCSPISGHRSVSWYQQTPGQGLQFLFEYFSETQRNKGNFPGRFSGRQFSNSRSEMNVSTLELGDSALYLCASSLATGVSGEQFFGPGTRLTVL.